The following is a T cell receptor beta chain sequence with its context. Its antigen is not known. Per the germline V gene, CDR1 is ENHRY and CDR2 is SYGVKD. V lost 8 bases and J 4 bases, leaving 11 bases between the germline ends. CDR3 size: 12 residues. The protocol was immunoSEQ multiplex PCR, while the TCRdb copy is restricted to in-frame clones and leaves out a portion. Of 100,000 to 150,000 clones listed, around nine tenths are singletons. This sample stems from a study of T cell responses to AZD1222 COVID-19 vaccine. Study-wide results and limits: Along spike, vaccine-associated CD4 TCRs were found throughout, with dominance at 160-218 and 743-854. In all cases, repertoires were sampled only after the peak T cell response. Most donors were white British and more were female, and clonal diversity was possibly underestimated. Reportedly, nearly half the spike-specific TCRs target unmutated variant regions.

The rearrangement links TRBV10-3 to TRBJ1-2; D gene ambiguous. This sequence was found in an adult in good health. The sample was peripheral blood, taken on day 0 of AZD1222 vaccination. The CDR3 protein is CAIPSVSYGYTF. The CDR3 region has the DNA TGTGCCATCCCAAGTGTTTCCTATGGCTACACCTTC.